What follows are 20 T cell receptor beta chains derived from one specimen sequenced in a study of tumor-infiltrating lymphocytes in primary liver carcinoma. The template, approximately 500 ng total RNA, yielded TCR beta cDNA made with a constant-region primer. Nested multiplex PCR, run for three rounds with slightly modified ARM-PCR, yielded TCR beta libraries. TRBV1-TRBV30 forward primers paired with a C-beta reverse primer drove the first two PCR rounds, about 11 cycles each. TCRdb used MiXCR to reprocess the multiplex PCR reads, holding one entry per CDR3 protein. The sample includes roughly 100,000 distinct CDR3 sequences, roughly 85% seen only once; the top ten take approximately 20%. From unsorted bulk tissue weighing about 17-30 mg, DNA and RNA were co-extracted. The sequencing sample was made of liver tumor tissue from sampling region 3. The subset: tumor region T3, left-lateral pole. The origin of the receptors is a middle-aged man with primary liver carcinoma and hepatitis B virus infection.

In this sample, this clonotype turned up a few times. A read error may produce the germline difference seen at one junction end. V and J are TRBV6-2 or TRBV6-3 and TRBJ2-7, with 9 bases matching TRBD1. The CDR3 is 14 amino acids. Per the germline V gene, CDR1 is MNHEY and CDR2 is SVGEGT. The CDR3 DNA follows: TGTGCTAGCAACCTCCGGGACAGGGCTCACGAGCAGTACTTC. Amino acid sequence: CASNLRDRAHEQYF.

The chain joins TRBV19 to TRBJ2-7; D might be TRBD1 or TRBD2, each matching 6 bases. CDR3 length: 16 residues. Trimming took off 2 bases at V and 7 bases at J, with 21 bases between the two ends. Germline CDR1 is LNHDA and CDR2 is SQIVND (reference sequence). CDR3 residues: CASSIRGQTDRGEQYF. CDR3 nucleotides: TGTGCCAGTAGTATAAGGGGACAAACTGATCGGGGGGAGCAGTACTTC.

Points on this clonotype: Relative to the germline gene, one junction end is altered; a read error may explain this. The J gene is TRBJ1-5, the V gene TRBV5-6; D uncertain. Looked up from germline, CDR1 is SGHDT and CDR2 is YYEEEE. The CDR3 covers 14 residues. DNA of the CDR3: TGTACCAGCAGCACAACAGTGTTTAATCAGCCCCAGCATTTT. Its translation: CTSSTTVFNQPQHF.

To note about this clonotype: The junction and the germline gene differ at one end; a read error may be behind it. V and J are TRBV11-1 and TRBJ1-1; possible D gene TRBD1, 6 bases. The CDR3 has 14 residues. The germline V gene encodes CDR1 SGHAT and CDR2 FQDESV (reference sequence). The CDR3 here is CTSNLSQGIAEAFF. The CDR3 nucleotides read TGTACCAGCAACTTAAGTCAGGGGATAGCTGAAGCTTTCTTT. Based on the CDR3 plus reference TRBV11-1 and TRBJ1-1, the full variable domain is EAEVAQSPRYKITEKSQAVAFWCDPISGHATLYWYRQILGQGPELLVQFQDESVVDDSQLPKDRFSAERLKGVDSTLKIQPAELGDSAMYLCTSNLSQGIAEAFFGQGTRLTVV.

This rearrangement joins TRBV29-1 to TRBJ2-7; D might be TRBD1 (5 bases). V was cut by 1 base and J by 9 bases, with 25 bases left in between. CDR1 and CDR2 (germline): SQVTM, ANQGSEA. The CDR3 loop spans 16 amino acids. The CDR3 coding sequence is TGCAGCGTTGAAGGAAGTGTACAGGTCTCTCTCCTCGGGCAGTACTTC. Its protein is CSVEGSVQVSLLGQYF.

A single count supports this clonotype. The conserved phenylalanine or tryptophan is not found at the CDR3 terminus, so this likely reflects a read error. Here the CDR3 DNA reads TGTGGCAGCAGCTCCCAGGGGGAGACCCAGTACCTC. As protein: CGSSSQGETQYL. V is TRBV6-5 and J is TRBJ2-5; weak D call: TRBD1 (6 bases). The CDR3 contains 12 residues. The germline V gene encodes CDR1 MNHEY and CDR2 SVGAGI.

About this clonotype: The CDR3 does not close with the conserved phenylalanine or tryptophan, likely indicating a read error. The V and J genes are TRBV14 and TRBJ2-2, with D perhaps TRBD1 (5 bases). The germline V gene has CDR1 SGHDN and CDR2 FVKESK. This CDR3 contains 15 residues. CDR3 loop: CVSSRGRANTGELFY. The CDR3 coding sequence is TGTGTCAGCAGCCGTGGCAGGGCGAACACCGGGGAGCTGTTTTAT.

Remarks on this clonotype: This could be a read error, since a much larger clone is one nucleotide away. The CDR3 region is CVSSSSLNTEAFF. In DNA form, the CDR3 reads TGTGTCAGCAGCTCAAGTCTGAACACTGAAGCTTTCTTT. The chain carries TRBV11-2 and TRBJ1-1; D gene unclear. This CDR3 contains 13 residues. Per the germline V gene, CDR1 is SGHAT and CDR2 is FQNNGV.

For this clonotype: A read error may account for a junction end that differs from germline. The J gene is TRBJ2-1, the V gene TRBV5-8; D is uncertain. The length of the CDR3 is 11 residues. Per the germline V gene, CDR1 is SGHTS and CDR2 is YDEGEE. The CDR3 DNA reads TGTGCCAGCAGCTCGGTTGCTGAGCAGTTTTTC. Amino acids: CASSSVAEQFF.

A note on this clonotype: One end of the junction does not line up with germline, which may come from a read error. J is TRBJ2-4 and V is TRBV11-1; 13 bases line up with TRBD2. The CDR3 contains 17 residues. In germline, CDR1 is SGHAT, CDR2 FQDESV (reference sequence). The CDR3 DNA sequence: TGTGCCAGCATCTTTCACGGGACTAGCGGGGCCAAAGACATTCAGTACTTC. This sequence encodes CASIFHGTSGAKDIQYF.

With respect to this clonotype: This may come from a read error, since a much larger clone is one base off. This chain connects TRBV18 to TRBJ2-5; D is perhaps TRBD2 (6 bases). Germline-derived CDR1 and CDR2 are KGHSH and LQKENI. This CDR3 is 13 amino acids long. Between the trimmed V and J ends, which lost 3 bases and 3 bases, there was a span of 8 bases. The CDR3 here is CASSPVAEETQYF. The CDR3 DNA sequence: TGTGCCAGCTCACCGGTAGCGGAAGAGACCCAGTACTTC.

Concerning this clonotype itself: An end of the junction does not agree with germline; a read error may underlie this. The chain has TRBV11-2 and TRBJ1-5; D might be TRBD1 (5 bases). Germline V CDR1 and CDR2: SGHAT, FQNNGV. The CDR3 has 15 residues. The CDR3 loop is CGSSLVLGVARPQHF. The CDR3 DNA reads TGTGGCAGCAGCTTAGTTCTGGGGGTGGCTCGGCCCCAGCATTTT.

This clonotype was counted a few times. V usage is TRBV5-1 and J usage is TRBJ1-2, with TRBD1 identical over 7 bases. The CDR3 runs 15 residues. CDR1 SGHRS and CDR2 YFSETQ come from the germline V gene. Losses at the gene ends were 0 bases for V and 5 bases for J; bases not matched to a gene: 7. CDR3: CASSLDPGTVYGYTF. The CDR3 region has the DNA TGCGCCAGCAGCTTGGACCCCGGGACAGTGTATGGCTACACCTTC.

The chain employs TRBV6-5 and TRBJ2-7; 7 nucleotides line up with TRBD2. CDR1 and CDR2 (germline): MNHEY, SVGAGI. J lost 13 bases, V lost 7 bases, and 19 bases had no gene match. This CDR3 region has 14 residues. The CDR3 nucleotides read TGTGCCAGCAATACCGCGGGAGTCGGGCTCGAACAATACTTC. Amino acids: CASNTAGVGLEQYF.

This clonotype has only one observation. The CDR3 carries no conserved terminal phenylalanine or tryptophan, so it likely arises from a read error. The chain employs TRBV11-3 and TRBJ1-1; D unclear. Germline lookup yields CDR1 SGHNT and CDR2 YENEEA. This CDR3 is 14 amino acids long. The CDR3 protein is CASRLAGGNSEAFI. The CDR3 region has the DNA TGTGCCAGCAGGTTAGCGGGAGGGAACTCTGAAGCTTTCATT.

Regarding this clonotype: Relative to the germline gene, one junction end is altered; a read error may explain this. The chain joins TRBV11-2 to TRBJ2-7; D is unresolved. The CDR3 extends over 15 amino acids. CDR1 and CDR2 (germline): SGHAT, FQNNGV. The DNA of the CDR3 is TGTGCCAGCAGCTTAGGATTAGGACGGTCCTACGAGCAGTGTTTC. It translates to CASSLGLGRSYEQCF.

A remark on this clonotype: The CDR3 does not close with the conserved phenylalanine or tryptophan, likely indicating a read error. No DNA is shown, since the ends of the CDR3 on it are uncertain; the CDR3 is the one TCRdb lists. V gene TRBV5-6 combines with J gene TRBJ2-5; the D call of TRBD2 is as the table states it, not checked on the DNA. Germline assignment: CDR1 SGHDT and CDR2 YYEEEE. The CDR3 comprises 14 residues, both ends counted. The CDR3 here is CASSLEASQETQLI.

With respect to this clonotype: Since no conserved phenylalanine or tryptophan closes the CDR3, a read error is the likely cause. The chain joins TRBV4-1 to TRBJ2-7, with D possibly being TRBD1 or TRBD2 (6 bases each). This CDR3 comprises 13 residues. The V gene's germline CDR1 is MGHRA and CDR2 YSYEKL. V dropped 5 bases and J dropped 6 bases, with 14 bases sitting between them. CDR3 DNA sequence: TGCGCCAGCAGCTTAAAGGGGGGTGTCGAGCAGTACTCC. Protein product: CASSLKGGVEQYS.

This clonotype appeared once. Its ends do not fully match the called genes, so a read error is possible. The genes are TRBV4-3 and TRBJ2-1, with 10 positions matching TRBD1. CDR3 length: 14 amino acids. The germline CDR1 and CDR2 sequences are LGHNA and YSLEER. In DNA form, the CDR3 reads TGCGCCAGGAGCCTGGACAGGGGGGGGAATGAACAGTTCTTC. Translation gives CARSLDRGGNEQFF.

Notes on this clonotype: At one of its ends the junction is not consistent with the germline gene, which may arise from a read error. The CDR3 loop reads CVSSEALLRGANTGELFF. DNA for the CDR3: TGTGTCAGCAGTGAAGCGCTCCTAAGGGGAGCGAACACCGGGGAGCTGTTTTTT. The chain carries TRBV6-1 and TRBJ2-2; D tentatively reads TRBD1 or TRBD2 (5 bases each). CDR3 size: 18 residues. Germline lookup yields CDR1 MNHNS and CDR2 SASEGT.